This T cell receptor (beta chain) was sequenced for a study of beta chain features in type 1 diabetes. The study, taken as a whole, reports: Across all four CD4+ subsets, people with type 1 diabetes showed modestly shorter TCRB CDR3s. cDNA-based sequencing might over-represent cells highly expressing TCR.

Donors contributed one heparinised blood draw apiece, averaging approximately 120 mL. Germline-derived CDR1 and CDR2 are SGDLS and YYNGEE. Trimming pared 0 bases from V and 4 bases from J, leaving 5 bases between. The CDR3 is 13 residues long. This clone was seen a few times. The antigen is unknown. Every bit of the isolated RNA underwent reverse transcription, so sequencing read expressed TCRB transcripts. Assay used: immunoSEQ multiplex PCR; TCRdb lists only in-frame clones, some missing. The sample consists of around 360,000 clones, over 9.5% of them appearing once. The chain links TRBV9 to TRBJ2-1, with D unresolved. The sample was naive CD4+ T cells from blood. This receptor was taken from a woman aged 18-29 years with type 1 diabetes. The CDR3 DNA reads TGTGCCAGCAGCGTAGTTGCGTACAATGAGCAGTTCTTC. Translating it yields CASSVVAYNEQFF. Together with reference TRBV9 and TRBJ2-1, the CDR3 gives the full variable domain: DSGVTQTPKHLITATGQRVTLRCSPRSGDLSVYWYQQSLDQGLQFLIQYYNGEERAKGNILERFSAQQFPDLHSELNLSSLELGDSALYFCASSVVAYNEQFFGPGTRLTVL.